This T cell receptor (beta chain) came from a study of OX40 agonist ivuxolimab in advanced cancers. Findings and caveats of the study: CD8+ T cells were the subset that, on average, had more expanded clones than CD4+.

Autoimmune disease history or systemic immunosuppression led to patient exclusion. The CDR3 runs 12 residues. Germline CDR1 reads MNHNS; CDR2 reads SASEGT. V was clipped by 9 bases and J by 6 bases; unmatched bases: 6. The data were produced by immunoSEQ multiplex PCR, yet TCRdb's version contains in-frame clones alone and is incomplete. Here the sample spans roughly 76,000 clones, about 85% being singletons. Only one count was recorded for this clone. Antigen specificity is unknown. The starting material was CD4+ or CD8+ T cells sorted from blood, obtained in a trial of the OX40 agonist ivuxolimab. This sequence originates from an adult with an advanced solid tumor such as melanoma, head and neck, liver or kidney cancer. The rearrangement joins TRBV6-1 to TRBJ2-3; 7 bases agree with TRBD1. CDR3 DNA sequence: TGTGCCAGTAACAGGGGAGTGGATACGCAGTATTTT. Its protein product is CASNRGVDTQYF.